This is a list of T cell receptor beta chains from one sample in a study of shared clonotypes between healthy human individuals. Clones were read by immunoSEQ multiplex PCR, and TCRdb kept only the in-frame ones, dropping some. The data hold about 2.3 million clones, with roughly 90% observed a single time. Sequencing was done on a sample of naive CD4+ T cells from PBMCs. Receptor source: a young man in good health. Some clones in this sample may be carry-over from other donors' samples. Both conserved end residues are part of each CDR3. A D gene is named only where the DNA matches it firmly. Clone size is shown for a subset of rows, as once, few, many or a class of expanded clone.

cdr3_nt	cdr3_aa	clone_size	cdr3_length	d_call	v_call	j_call
TGTGCCAGCAGCTTTACGTTGGCGGGGAACACTGAAGCTTTCTTT	CASSFTLAGNTEAFF	NA	15	NA	TRBV7-2	TRBJ1-1
TGTGCCAGCAGTCCCCGATGGGGGTCGGCTAATGAAAAACTGTTTTTT	CASSPRWGSANEKLFF	NA	16	NA	TRBV28	TRBJ1-4
TGTGCCAGCAGGGGGGCGGGCAGGGCAAAGAATGAGCAGTTCTTC	CASRGAGRAKNEQFF	NA	15	NA	TRBV6-5	TRBJ2-1
TGCGCCAGCAGCTTGCTAGCGGGAGCAGATACGCAGTATTTT	CASSLLAGADTQYF	NA	14	TRBD2	TRBV5-1	TRBJ2-3
TGTGCCAGCAGCTCACCGGGACTAGCGGGAGCAGATACGCAGTATTTT	CASSSPGLAGADTQYF	NA	16	TRBD2	TRBV5-6	TRBJ2-3
TGCAGCGCCTCACAGGGCGACTATGGCTACACCTTC	CSASQGDYGYTF	NA	12	NA	TRBV29-1	TRBJ1-2
TGTGCCAGCAGCGGAGGGACAGGGGGGCCCTACGAGCAGTACTTC	CASSGGTGGPYEQYF	NA	15	TRBD1	TRBV5-5	TRBJ2-7
TGTGCCAGCAGCTCCCTCCCGGGGGGAACCTACGAGCAGTACTTC	CASSSLPGGTYEQYF	NA	15	TRBD2	TRBV11-2	TRBJ2-7
TGCGCCAGCAGCATATCCGGGACGGCCTCCTACAATGAGCAGTTCTTC	CASSISGTASYNEQFF	NA	16	NA	TRBV5-1	TRBJ2-1
TGTGCCAGCAGCAAAGGGTTACGTACGGTGTATGAGCCCCAGCATTTT	CASSKGLRTVYEPQHF	NA	16	NA	TRBV21-1	TRBJ1-5
TGCGCCAGCAGCCGCGGAACAGGACCCGTGAACACCGGGGAGCTGTTTTTT	CASSRGTGPVNTGELFF	once	17	NA	TRBV4-3	TRBJ2-2
TGCGCCAGCAGCTTGGGACTCCAACCAAGCGTATCCTACAATGAGCAGTTCTTC	CASSLGLQPSVSYNEQFF	NA	18	NA	TRBV5-1	TRBJ2-1
TGTGCCAGCAGCTTAGTTGGGCAGGCGAGGGCTTCCGATACGCAGTATTTT	CASSLVGQARASDTQYF	NA	17	NA	TRBV7-2	TRBJ2-3
TGTGCCAGCAGCTTAGAGGGGGGGCCCCAGCATTTT	CASSLEGGPQHF	NA	12	NA	TRBV11-2	TRBJ1-5
TGTGCCAGCAGTCTCCCGGGGGGGGCGGGAATTGAGCAGTTCTTC	CASSLPGGAGIEQFF	NA	15	TRBD2	TRBV28	TRBJ2-1
TGTGCCAGTAGTGGACGTGGTGTACCTAACTTAACCCGGGGCTACACCTTC	CASSGRGVPNLTRGYTF	NA	17	NA	TRBV19	TRBJ1-2
TGTGCCAGCAGCGTAGGTGGCAGGAACACCGGGGAGCTGTTTTTT	CASSVGGRNTGELFF	NA	15	NA	TRBV9	TRBJ2-2
TGTGCCAGCAGCTTAGTGCGATCCATGTACTCCTACGAGCAGTACTTC	CASSLVRSMYSYEQYF	NA	16	NA	TRBV7-2	TRBJ2-7
TGTGCCAGCAGCTTGGCTCTTCAGAGGGGCTACACCTTC	CASSLALQRGYTF	NA	13	NA	TRBV5-6	TRBJ1-2
TGTGCCATCAGTAAGCGGGACAGCTCTAACTATGGCTACACCTTC	CAISKRDSSNYGYTF	NA	15	TRBD1	TRBV10-3	TRBJ1-2
TGTGCCAGCAGCCACGACACAGATACGCAGTATTTT	CASSHDTDTQYF	NA	12	NA	TRBV7-3	TRBJ2-3
TGTGCCAGCAGGTTAGAAATCGGGGAGAACTATGAGCAGTTCTTC	CASRLEIGENYEQFF	once	15	NA	TRBV2	TRBJ2-1
TGCGCCAGCAGCCAACCATTGGGCCCCAACACTGAAGCTTTCTTT	CASSQPLGPNTEAFF	NA	15	NA	TRBV4-1	TRBJ1-1
TGTGCCAGCAGTCTCGACAGGGCTCTAGGCCACGAGCAGTACTTC	CASSLDRALGHEQYF	NA	15	TRBD1	TRBV2	TRBJ2-7
TGTGCCAGCAGACTGAACCCCGGATCTTCCTACGAGCAGTACTTC	CASRLNPGSSYEQYF	NA	15	NA	TRBV28	TRBJ2-7
TGTGCCTGGAGTGTAGTTCCGCCTAACGAGCAGTACTTC	CAWSVVPPNEQYF	NA	13	NA	TRBV30	TRBJ2-7
TGCAGCGTTGAAGAGAGTCTGAGGACAGGGACCTACGAGCAGTACTTC	CSVEESLRTGTYEQYF	NA	16	TRBD1	TRBV29-1	TRBJ2-7
TGCGCCAGCAGCTCCGCAGGGAGGGAGACCCAGTACTTC	CASSSAGRETQYF	NA	13	NA	TRBV5-1	TRBJ2-5
TGTGCCAGCAGATCGGGACTCATCTCCTACGAGCAGTACTTC	CASRSGLISYEQYF	once	14	NA	TRBV7-2	TRBJ2-7
TGCAGTGCTACGCGACAGAATGGCTACACCTTC	CSATRQNGYTF	NA	11	NA	TRBV20-1	TRBJ1-2
TGTGCCAGCAGTCAAGTAACCCGGCCTGTCGACTATGGCTACACCTTC	CASSQVTRPVDYGYTF	NA	16	NA	TRBV4-2	TRBJ1-2
TGTGCCAGCAGCGCCACCCCCGGCAGGGAGGGCGGCTACACCTTC	CASSATPGREGGYTF	NA	15	NA	TRBV9	TRBJ1-2
TGTGCCAGCAGTCCTAGGTCGACTCGCACTGAAGCTTTCTTT	CASSPRSTRTEAFF	once	14	NA	TRBV5-4	TRBJ1-1
TGTGCCAGCAGCCCCGACGCAGAGACCCAGTACTTC	CASSPDAETQYF	once	12	NA	TRBV7-3	TRBJ2-5
TGTGCCAGCAGCTCGAACGGTGTCCCCCAGCATTTT	CASSSNGVPQHF	few	12	NA	TRBV5-6	TRBJ1-5
TGTGCCAGCAGCCCTCACGGTAGCGGCTACACCGGGGAGCTGTTTTTT	CASSPHGSGYTGELFF	NA	16	NA	TRBV9	TRBJ2-2
TGTGCCAGCAGCTTATCGAGGGGAGCTAATGAAAAACTGTTTTTT	CASSLSRGANEKLFF	NA	15	NA	TRBV7-2	TRBJ1-4
TGTGCCAGCAGCCGGGACAGCGCGAACACCGGGGAGCTGTTTTTT	CASSRDSANTGELFF	NA	15	TRBD1	TRBV6-5	TRBJ2-2
TGTGCCAGTAGTATAAGATGGTCTAGCGGGGGAGTGATAGCCAAAAACATTCAGTACTTC	CASSIRWSSGGVIAKNIQYF	NA	20	TRBD2	TRBV19	TRBJ2-4
TGCGCCAGCAGCCCCACCGGACAGGCCTACGGCTGCACCTTC	CASSPTGQAYGCTF	NA	14	TRBD1	TRBV4-3	TRBJ1-2
TGTGCCAGCAGCAATAGCGGGAGTCAAGAGACCCAGTACTTC	CASSNSGSQETQYF	NA	14	TRBD2	TRBV9	TRBJ2-5
TGTGCCAGCAGTCAACAGGGAGCGTACACTGAAGCTTTCTTT	CASSQQGAYTEAFF	NA	14	NA	TRBV6-5	TRBJ1-1
TGTGCCAGCAGTTCCCCAGGGGACATTCAGTACTTC	CASSSPGDIQYF	NA	12	NA	TRBV6-5	TRBJ2-4
TGTGCCAGCAGCCCAGGGGGTCTGAACACTGAAGCTTTCTTT	CASSPGGLNTEAFF	NA	14	TRBD1	TRBV7-3	TRBJ1-1
TGTGCCAGCAGCTTGTCGGGGGTCTTGTCCCCTTTC	CASSLSGVLSPF	NA	12	NA	TRBV5-5	TRBJ2-7